These 13 T cell receptor beta chains share one sample of origin, sequenced in a study of PD-L1 blockade in urothelial cancer. The sample's time point: pretreatment peripheral blood. Here immunoSEQ multiplex PCR was the method, and the copy in TCRdb shows in-frame clones only, minus some. The sample holds about 93,000 clones, around 89% seen once. Sequencing used PBMCs, obtained around atezolizumab (anti-PD-L1) treatment. The receptors were gathered from a man between 60 and 70 years old with urothelial cancer.

The chain couples TRBV2 to TRBJ2-2; 9 bases fit TRBD1. The V gene end was trimmed by 8 bases and the J gene end by 3 bases; junction bases not matched to a gene: 4. Per the germline V gene, CDR1 is SNHLY and CDR2 is FYNNEI. The length of the CDR3 is 14 residues. The CDR3 bases are TGTGCCAGCGGGGGGACAGGGTACACCGGGGAGCTGTTTTTT. It yields the protein CASGGTGYTGELFF.

This sequence joins TRBV6-5 and TRBJ2-3, with TRBD2 matching 7 bases. The CDR3 totals 14 residues. From germline, CDR1 is MNHEY and CDR2 SVGAGI. Germline trimming cut 6 bases from V and 2 bases from J; bases unmatched to any gene: 5. CDR3 nucleotide sequence: TGTGCCAGCAGCTTAAGCGGGGACACAGATACGCAGTATTTT. Protein: CASSLSGDTDTQYF.

V and J are TRBV5-6 and TRBJ2-2; 9 positions match TRBD2. Losses at the gene ends were 2 bases for V and 6 bases for J; bases not matched to a gene: 5. The CDR3 consists of 15 residues. CDR1 SGHDT and CDR2 YYEEEE come from the germline V gene. The CDR3 DNA reads as TGTGCCAGCAGCTTAGGCGGGGGGGCCGCCGGGGAGCTGTTTTTT. Protein product: CASSLGGGAAGELFF.

The CDR3 loop reads CASRPSGSGSPLHF. DNA of the CDR3: TGTGCCAGCAGGCCGAGCGGGTCTGGATCACCCCTCCACTTT. The chain combines TRBV6-5 with TRBJ1-6; D is unclear. The length of the CDR3 is 14 residues. The ends were cut back, 6 bases at V and 10 bases at J, with 16 bases in the middle. Germline lookup yields CDR1 MNHEY and CDR2 SVGAGI.

As to this clone: Other DNA sequences in this specimen translate into the identical CDR3. The V call is TRBV18, the J call TRBJ2-1, with TRBD2 identical over 14 bases. CDR1 is KGHSH and CDR2 is LQKENI in the germline V gene. The CDR3 has 16 residues. V lost 0 bases and J lost 7; bases outside the gene matches: 2. DNA for the CDR3: TGTGCCAGCTCACCACCAGGACTAGCGGGAGGTAATGAGCAGTTCTTC. Translated, it gives CASSPPGLAGGNEQFF.

The V call is TRBV6-1, the J call TRBJ2-2, with 11 bases that match TRBD2. Germline V gene lookup returns CDR1 MNHNS and CDR2 SASEGT. V was pared by 4 bases and J by 9 bases, with 22 bases of the junction left unmatched. The length of the CDR3 is 20 residues. CDR3 loop: CASSASRLAGSQRGSRELFF. The CDR3 DNA is TGTGCCAGCAGTGCAAGTAGACTAGCGGGAAGCCAAAGGGGATCTCGGGAGCTGTTTTTT.

The V and J genes are TRBV4-3 and TRBJ2-3, with TRBD2 matching 10 bases. Germline-derived CDR1 and CDR2 are LGHNA and YSLEER. With 3 bases clipped from V and 5 bases from J, the junction kept 14 bases outside the gene matches. This CDR3 is 18 amino acids long. This chain's CDR3 is CASSHYGGASGSVDTQYF. In DNA form, the CDR3 reads TGCGCCAGCAGCCACTACGGGGGGGCTAGCGGGAGTGTAGATACGCAGTATTTT.

J is TRBJ2-7 and V is TRBV9, with TRBD2 matching over 12 bases. V gave up 0 bases and J gave up 3 bases; unmatched junction bases: 1. Per germline, CDR1 SGDLS and CDR2 YYNGEE. There are 15 residues in the CDR3. The CDR3 sequence: CASSVGTSGIYEQYF. CDR3 in DNA: TGTGCCAGCAGCGTAGGGACTAGCGGGATCTACGAGCAGTACTTC.

The chain links TRBV6-1 to TRBJ2-7; weak D call: TRBD1 (5 bases). Germline CDR1 MNHNS, CDR2 SASEGT. The CDR3 extends over 13 amino acids. V was shortened by 2 bases and J by 6 bases, with 11 bases between the two germline ends. CDR3 protein: CASSEWAGREQYF. DNA for the CDR3: TGTGCCAGCAGTGAATGGGCAGGGCGCGAGCAGTACTTC.

The chain joins TRBV6-6 to TRBJ1-4; D possibly corresponds to TRBD1 (6 bases). Germline V lookup: CDR1 MNHNY, CDR2 SVGAGI (reference sequence). V lost 6 bases and J lost 4, with 9 bases in between. There are 13 residues in the CDR3. The CDR3 nucleotides read TGTGCCAGCAGGGCAGGGGTTAATGAAAAACTGTTTTTT. It is translated as CASRAGVNEKLFF.

This clone appeared a single time. This chain links TRBV5-6 with TRBJ2-7; D gene ambiguous. V shed 4 bases and J shed 2 bases, with 10 bases lying between them. Germline assignment: CDR1 SGHDT and CDR2 YYEEEE. CDR3 length: 13 amino acids. CDR3 amino acids: CASSKTGAYEQYF. CDR3 nucleotides: TGTGCCAGCAGCAAAACGGGTGCCTACGAGCAGTACTTC.

The rearrangement links TRBV7-9 to TRBJ2-1; 11 bases are a match to TRBD2. Trimming took 5 bases from V and 8 from J; bases not matched to a gene: 8. Per the germline V gene, CDR1 is SEHNR and CDR2 is FQNEAQ (reference sequence). The CDR3 is 15 amino acids. The CDR3 DNA follows: TGTGCCAGCAGCACTACTAGCGGGAGAGGCGATGAGCAGTTCTTC. Translated: CASSTTSGRGDEQFF.

The chain couples TRBV4-3 to TRBJ1-2; 8 nucleotides match TRBD1. The trim removed 4 bases at V and 4 bases at J, leaving 17 bases unmatched. The CDR3 sequence is 18 residues long. Germline V CDR1 and CDR2: LGHNA, YSLEER. CDR3 amino acids: CASSRELWVDRGTYGYTF. DNA for the CDR3: TGCGCCAGCAGCCGAGAGCTTTGGGTCGACAGGGGCACCTATGGCTACACCTTC.